A selection of T cell receptor delta chains follows, all from one sample in a study of in vitro expanded adult blood gammadelta T cells. Their target antigens are unknown. TCRdb re-analyzed the 5' RACE reads via CATT. The sample lists over 550 delta-chain clones, less than 55% occurring once. The specimen was gamma-delta T cells from peripheral blood expanded in culture, collected from an in vitro culture stimulated with HMBPP. The receptor set was obtained from an adult in good health. Each CDR3 is given with its conserved first and last residue. Each record gives: D gene, V gene, CDR3 protein. D genes are given only for firm matches.

>TRDD3|TRDV2
CACDTVGGGYADTDKLIF
>-|TRDV2
CACDTVKKDLGSDKLIF
>TRDD3|TRDV2
CACDKIPVLGEYTDKLIF
>TRDD3|TRDV2
CACDTPWGMSDKLIF
>TRDD3|TRDV1
CALGECRFCLLGDPIGTAQLFF
>TRDD3|TRDV2
CACDTVNTGGYGWDTRQMFF
>TRDD3|TRDV2
CACDAIGGMLRTDKLIF
>TRDD2|TRDV1
CALGELGFLPPYAPMGPKRSRNKLIF
>TRDD3|TRDV2
CACDGPLGDTTDKLIF
>TRDD3|TRDV2
CACDALLGDTERYTDKLIF
>TRDD3|TRDV2
CACDTLGDTHHTDKLIF
>TRDD3|TRDV2
CACDTVLGDTHSWDTRQMFF
>-|TRDV2
CACDSVGDHKYTDKLIF
>-|TRDV2
CACDTVGAYTDKLIF
>TRDD3|TRDV2
CACDSVLGDTHSWDTRQMFF
>-|TRDV2
CACDTVLGRQPWDTRQMFF
>TRDD3|TRDV2
CACEMIPGYWGTYTDKLIF